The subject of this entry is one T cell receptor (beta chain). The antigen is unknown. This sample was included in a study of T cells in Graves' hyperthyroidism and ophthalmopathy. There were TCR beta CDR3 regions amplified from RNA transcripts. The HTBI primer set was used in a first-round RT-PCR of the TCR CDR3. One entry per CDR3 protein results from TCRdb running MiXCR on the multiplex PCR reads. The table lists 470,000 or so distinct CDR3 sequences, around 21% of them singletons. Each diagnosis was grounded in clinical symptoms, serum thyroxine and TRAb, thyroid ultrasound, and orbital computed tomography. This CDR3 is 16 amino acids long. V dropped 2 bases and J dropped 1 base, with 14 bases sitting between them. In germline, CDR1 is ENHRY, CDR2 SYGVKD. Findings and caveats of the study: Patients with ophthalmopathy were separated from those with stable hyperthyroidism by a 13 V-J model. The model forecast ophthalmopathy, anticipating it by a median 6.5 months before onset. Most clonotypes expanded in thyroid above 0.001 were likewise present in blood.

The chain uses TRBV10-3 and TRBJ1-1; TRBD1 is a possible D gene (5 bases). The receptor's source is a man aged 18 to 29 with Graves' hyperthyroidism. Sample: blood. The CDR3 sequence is CAISELQVPPNTEAFF. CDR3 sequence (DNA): TGTGCCATCAGTGAGCTACAGGTTCCTCCGAACACTGAAGCTTTCTTT.